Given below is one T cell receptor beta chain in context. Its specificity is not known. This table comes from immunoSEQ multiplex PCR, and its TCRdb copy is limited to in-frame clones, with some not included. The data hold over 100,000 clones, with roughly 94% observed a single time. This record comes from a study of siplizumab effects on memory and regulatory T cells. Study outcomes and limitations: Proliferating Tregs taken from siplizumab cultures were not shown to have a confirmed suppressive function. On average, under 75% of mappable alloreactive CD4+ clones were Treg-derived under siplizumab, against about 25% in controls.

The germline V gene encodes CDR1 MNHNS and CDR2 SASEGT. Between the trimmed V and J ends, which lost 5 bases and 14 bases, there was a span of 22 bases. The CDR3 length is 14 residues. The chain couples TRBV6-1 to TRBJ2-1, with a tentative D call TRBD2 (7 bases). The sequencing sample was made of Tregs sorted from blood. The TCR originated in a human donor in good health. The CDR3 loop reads CASSPIGLDYREFF. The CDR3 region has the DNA TGTGCCAGCAGTCCGATAGGACTAGACTACAGGGAGTTCTTC.